The clone carrying this TCR beta chain was observed at least ten times. This CDR3 region has 16 residues. Trimming took 0 bases from V and 8 from J, leaving 15 bases between them. From germline, CDR1 is SGHRS and CDR2 YFSETQ. This entry comes from a study of breast tumors, draining lymph nodes, adjacent tissues. TCRdb independently ran MiXCR on the multiplex PCR reads; one entry per CDR3 protein. The sample shows about 130,000 distinct CDR3 sequences, 21% of them seen only once. The lymph nodes were axillary draining lymph nodes from breast cancer patients. The sequenced sample consisted of axillary lymph node tissue. The chain couples TRBV5-1 to TRBJ1-6; the D gene is possibly TRBD1 (5 bases). This TCR was recovered from a female donor with breast cancer. Some clones in this sample may be carry-over from other donors' samples. This chain's CDR3 is CASSLVGGEADSPLHF. CDR3 sequence (DNA): TGCGCCAGCAGCTTGGTAGGAGGGGAAGCGGATTCACCCCTCCACTTT.